Shown below are 20 T cell receptor beta chains from a single sample sequenced in a study of blood T cell repertoires in COVID-19. Profiled with immunoSEQ multiplex PCR; TCRdb holds only in-frame clones, not every one. The profile shows 150,000 or so clones, 80% of them singletons. The source material was PBMCs or T cells enriched from blood (not recorded which). The source is a man aged 35 to 55 who had recovered from COVID-19.

The chain couples TRBV29-1 to TRBJ2-4; tentative D call: TRBD2 (7 bases). The germline CDR1 and CDR2 sequences are SQVTM and ANQGSEA. V lost 5 bases, J lost 1 base, and 21 bases lay in between. The CDR3 extends over 17 amino acids. The chain's CDR3 is CSVSLPWGGAAKNIQYF. The CDR3 DNA sequence: TGCAGCGTTTCCCTACCCTGGGGGGGGGCGGCCAAAAACATTCAGTACTTC.

V usage is TRBV2 and J usage is TRBJ1-2; D may be TRBD1 (5 bases). The germline V gene has CDR1 SNHLY and CDR2 FYNNEI. Trimming pared 3 bases from V and 7 bases from J, leaving 12 bases between. The CDR3 runs to 13 residues. The CDR3 here is CASSDTGRGGYTF. The CDR3, as DNA: TGTGCCAGCAGTGACACAGGACGAGGTGGCTACACCTTC.

The chain links TRBV15 to TRBJ1-1, with 8 bases fitting TRBD1. CDR1 LNHNV and CDR2 YYDKDF come from the germline V gene (reference sequence). The CDR3 contains 16 residues. V shed 1 base, J shed 4 bases, and the junction held 8 bases outside the gene matches. CDR3 in DNA: TGTGCCACCAGCAGAGGGGCAGGGGGCGCGAGCACTGAAGCTTTCTTT. Its translation: CATSRGAGGASTEAFF. Looking up the rest from reference TRBV15 and TRBJ1-1 gives the full variable domain: DAMVIQNPRYQVTQFGKPVTLSCSQTLNHNVMYWYQQKSSQAPKLLFHYYDKDFNNEADTPDNFQSRRPNTSFCFLDIRSPGLGDTAMYLCATSRGAGGASTEAFFGQGTRLTVV.

The chain links TRBV2 to TRBJ1-4; TRBD1 aligns across 8 bases. The CDR3 loop spans 14 amino acids. The V gene's germline CDR1 is SNHLY and CDR2 FYNNEI. With 4 bases clipped from V and 5 bases from J, the junction kept 3 bases outside the gene matches. DNA of the CDR3: TGTGCCAGCAGTGGGGACAGGACCAATGAAAAACTGTTTTTT. Its translation is CASSGDRTNEKLFF.

The chain joins TRBV30 to TRBJ2-7, with TRBD1 matching over 9 bases. After removal of 1 base from V and 11 bases from J, the junction contained 6 bases not matched to a gene. Germline CDR1 and CDR2: GTSNPN and SVGIG (reference sequence). The CDR3 is made up of 12 amino acids. For the CDR3, the DNA is TGTGCCTGGAGTGGGACAGGGGCCCCGAAGTACTTC. Protein sequence: CAWSGTGAPKYF.

This clone occurred a few times. The chain's CDR3 is CASSRNRGDDQPQHF. The CDR3 DNA reads TGTGCCAGCAGCCGCAACAGGGGAGACGATCAGCCCCAGCATTTT. This chain uses TRBV6-5 with TRBJ1-5; 7 nucleotides line up with TRBD1. CDR1 and CDR2 from the germline V gene are MNHEY and SVGAGI. The V gene end was trimmed by 6 bases and the J gene end by 5 bases; junction bases not matched to a gene: 10. The length of the CDR3 is 15 residues.

The rearrangement uses TRBV7-3 and TRBJ2-1; 16 bases match TRBD2. Germline CDR1 and CDR2: SGHTA and FQGTGA. The CDR3 loop spans 16 amino acids. J gave up 6 bases and V 7 bases, and 6 bases lay outside the gene matches. The chain's CDR3 is CASTPGLAGGSNEQFF. The CDR3 nucleotides are TGTGCCAGCACCCCGGGACTAGCGGGGGGGTCCAATGAGCAGTTCTTC.

The chain carries TRBV6-5 and TRBJ1-1; tentative D call: TRBD1 (5 bases). V was clipped by 6 bases and J by 2 bases, with 10 bases between them. This CDR3 has 13 amino acids. CDR1 and CDR2 from the germline V gene are MNHEY and SVGAGI. The CDR3: CASSETANTEAFF. CDR3 DNA sequence: TGTGCCAGCAGCGAGACAGCAAACACTGAAGCTTTCTTT.

The chain has TRBV5-1 and TRBJ2-6, with D possibly matching TRBD1 (5 bases). Germline values: CDR1 SGHRS, CDR2 YFSETQ. This CDR3 region has 16 residues. Trimming removed 2 bases from V and 2 bases from J, with 11 bases in between. This chain's CDR3 is CASSFYSGTGANVLTF. DNA of the CDR3: TGCGCCAGCAGCTTTTACTCAGGGACTGGGGCCAACGTCCTGACTTTC.

Concerning this clone itself: It may be a read error: a sequence one base away is much more abundant. This chain uses TRBV11-2 with TRBJ1-2; the D gene is possibly TRBD1 (5 bases). Germline V gene sequence: CDR1 SGHAT, CDR2 FQNNGV. This CDR3 contains 13 residues. The V end lost 3 bases, the J end lost 1 base, and 6 bases lay between the germline ends. The CDR3 region has the DNA TGTGCCAGCAGCTTCGACAGTAACTATGGCTACACCTTC. Translated, it gives CASSFDSNYGYTF.

This clone was observed a few times. The gene calls are TRBV18 and TRBJ1-4; D uncertain. Germline V gene lookup returns CDR1 KGHSH and CDR2 LQKENI. The CDR3 contains 14 residues. Between the trimmed V and J ends, which lost 4 bases and 7 bases, there was a span of 13 bases. The CDR3 region is CASSRSQEGEKLFF. The CDR3 nucleotides read TGTGCCAGCTCACGTTCCCAAGAGGGTGAAAAACTGTTTTTT. The variable domain in full, with the rest retrieved from reference TRBV18 and TRBJ1-4, is NAGVMQNPRHLVRRRGQEARLRCSPMKGHSHVYWYRQLPEEGLKFMVYLQKENIIDESGMPKERFSAEFPKEGPSILRIQQVVRGDSAAYFCASSRSQEGEKLFFGSGTQLSVL.

Written as DNA, the CDR3 is TGTGCCATCAGTGAGTCGATCCCAGGGGGGCACAATGAGCAGTTCTTC. This translates into CAISESIPGGHNEQFF. The chain employs TRBV10-3 and TRBJ2-1, with D possibly matching TRBD1 (7 bases). This CDR3 is 16 amino acids long. Trimming pared 0 bases from V and 5 bases from J, leaving 14 bases between. Germline CDR1 ENHRY, CDR2 SYGVKD.

V and J are TRBV29-1 and TRBJ2-7; 8 bases match TRBD1. J gave up 2 bases and V 0 bases, and 6 bases lay outside the gene matches. Germline V CDR1 and CDR2: SQVTM, ANQGSEA. The length of the CDR3 is 15 residues. The CDR3 coding sequence is TGCAGCGTTGAAGATCAAACAGGGGGAACCTACGAGCAGTACTTC. It is translated as CSVEDQTGGTYEQYF.

The chain has TRBV10-3 and TRBJ1-2, with TRBD1 matching over 8 bases. This CDR3 has 14 residues. After removal of 3 bases from V and 8 bases from J, the junction contained 8 bases not matched to a gene. Germline CDR1 reads ENHRY; CDR2 reads SYGVKD. In nucleotides, the CDR3 is TGTGCCATCAGTGAAGTAGAGACAGGGGCAGGCTACACCTTC. Translated, it gives CAISEVETGAGYTF.

The chain links TRBV5-6 to TRBJ2-1; 16 bases are shared with TRBD2. This CDR3 has 17 amino acids. The germline V gene encodes CDR1 SGHDT and CDR2 YYEEEE. Trimming at V came to 4 bases and at J to 4 bases, leaving 5 bases not matched to a gene. The CDR3: CASSHTGLAGGYNEQFF. CDR3 DNA: TGTGCCAGCAGCCATACGGGACTAGCGGGGGGGTACAATGAGCAGTTCTTC.

The genes are TRBV7-9 and TRBJ2-7; tentatively, D is TRBD2 (5 bases). CDR1 SEHNR and CDR2 FQNEAQ come from the germline V gene (reference sequence). V lost 6 bases, J lost 2 bases, and 14 bases lay in between. The CDR3 contains 14 residues. The CDR3 nucleotides read TGTGCCAGCAGAAGATCAGCGGCCGCCTACGAGCAGTACTTC. This gives the protein CASRRSAAAYEQYF.

This rearrangement joins TRBV21-1 to TRBJ1-3; the table's D call of TRBD1 was not tested on the DNA. TRBV21-1 is a recognized pseudogene. This CDR3 is built from 22 residues. CDR3 coding DNA: TGTGCCAGCAGCAAAGTTAAGGCAAAACAGGGGGCTGGCCGATGGACTGGAAACACCATATATTTT. It yields the protein CASSKVKAKQGAGRWTGNTIYF.

This chain links TRBV5-1 with TRBJ2-1, with 9 nucleotides matching TRBD2. Germline CDR1 is SGHRS and CDR2 is YFSETQ. The CDR3 sequence is 18 residues long. V was pared by 2 bases and J by 0 bases, with 9 bases of the junction left unmatched. In DNA form, the CDR3 reads TGCGCCAGCAGCTTTGGCTTGCGGGGGGGCGGCTCCTACAATGAGCAGTTCTTC. It translates to CASSFGLRGGGSYNEQFF. Full variable domain (rest looked up from reference TRBV5-1 and TRBJ2-1): KAGVTQTPRYLIKTRGQQVTLSCSPISGHRSVSWYQQTPGQGLQFLFEYFSETQRNKGNFPGRFSGRQFSNSRSEMNVSTLELGDSALYLCASSFGLRGGGSYNEQFFGPGTRLTVL.

The V gene is TRBV12-3 or TRBV12-4, the J gene TRBJ1-2, with TRBD1 as a possible D gene (6 bases). Trimming took off 7 bases at V and 5 bases at J, with 11 bases between the two ends. The length of the CDR3 is 12 residues. CDR3 residues: CASTRTEYGYTF. The CDR3 region has the DNA TGTGCCAGCACCAGGACAGAGTATGGCTACACCTTC.

The rearrangement links TRBV6-5 to TRBJ1-1; D is possibly TRBD1 (5 bases). V shed 5 bases and J shed 9 bases, with 13 bases lying between them. Germline CDR1 and CDR2: MNHEY and SVGAGI. The CDR3 runs to 12 residues. CDR3 DNA sequence: TGTGCCAGCAGTCCTAGTGGACAAAAAGCTTTCTTT. It is translated as CASSPSGQKAFF.